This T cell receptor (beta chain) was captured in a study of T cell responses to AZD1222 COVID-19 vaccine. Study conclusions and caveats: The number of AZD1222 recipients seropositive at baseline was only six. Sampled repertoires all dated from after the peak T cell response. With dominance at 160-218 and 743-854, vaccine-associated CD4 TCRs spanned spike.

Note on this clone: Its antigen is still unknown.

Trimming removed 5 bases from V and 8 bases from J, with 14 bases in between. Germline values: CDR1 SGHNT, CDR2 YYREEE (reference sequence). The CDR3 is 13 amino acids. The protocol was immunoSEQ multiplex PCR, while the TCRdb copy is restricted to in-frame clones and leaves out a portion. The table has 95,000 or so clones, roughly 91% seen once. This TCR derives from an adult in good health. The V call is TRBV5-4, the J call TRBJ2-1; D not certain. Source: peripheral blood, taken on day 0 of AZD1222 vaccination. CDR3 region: CASSLLNGDEQFF. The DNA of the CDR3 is TGTGCCAGCAGTCTCTTGAATGGTGATGAGCAGTTCTTC.